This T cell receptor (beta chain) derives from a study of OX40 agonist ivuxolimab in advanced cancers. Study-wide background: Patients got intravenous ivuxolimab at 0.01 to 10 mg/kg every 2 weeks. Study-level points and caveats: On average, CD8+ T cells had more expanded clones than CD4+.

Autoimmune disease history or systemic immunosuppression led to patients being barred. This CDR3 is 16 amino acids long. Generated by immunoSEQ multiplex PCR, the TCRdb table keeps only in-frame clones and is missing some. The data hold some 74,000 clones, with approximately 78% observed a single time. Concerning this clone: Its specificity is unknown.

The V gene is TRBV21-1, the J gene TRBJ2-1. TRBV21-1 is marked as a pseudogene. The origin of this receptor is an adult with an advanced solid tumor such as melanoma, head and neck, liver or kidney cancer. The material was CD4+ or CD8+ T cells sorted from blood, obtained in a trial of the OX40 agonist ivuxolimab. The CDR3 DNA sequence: TGTGCCAGCAGCAATTCCCCCCCGGGACCCCCCTATGAGCAGTTCTTC. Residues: CASSNSPPGPPYEQFF.